This TCR beta chain is drawn from a study of cytomegalovirus exposure and HLA in healthy donors. Researchers ran the PCR with 60 Vbeta and 13 Jbeta primers. Assay used: immunoSEQ multiplex PCR; TCRdb lists only in-frame clones, some missing. The data hold 200,000 or so clones, with about 78% observed a single time. There are 16 residues in the CDR3. The V gene lost 1 base and the J gene lost 0 bases, with 13 bases spanning the gap. Germline V gene sequence: CDR1 SGHRS, CDR2 YFSETQ. This clonotype was obtained from a male donor in good health and CMV-seronegative. This chain uses TRBV5-1 with TRBJ2-5; D possibly corresponds to TRBD1 (6 bases). Sequences were obtained from PBMCs. In DNA, the CDR3 is TGCGCCAGCAGCTTGTGGCAGGGGCGAGACCAAGAGACCCAGTACTTC. Protein sequence: CASSLWQGRDQETQYF.